The 3 T cell receptor beta chains listed next were all sequenced from one sample in a study of shared clonotypes between healthy human individuals. This table comes from immunoSEQ multiplex PCR, and its TCRdb copy is limited to in-frame clones, with some not included. The data hold 650,000 to 800,000 clones, with about 90% observed a single time. Naive CD8 cells comprised CD45RO-negative, CCR7-positively selected cells, excluding terminally differentiated effector memory CD45RA+ cells. Sequenced input: naive CD8+ T cells sorted from blood. The receptors come from a man aged 30 to 45 in good health.

The chain couples TRBV7-8 to TRBJ1-2; D call uncertain. V was pared by 4 bases and J by 1 base, with 10 bases between. Germline V gene data show CDR1 as SGHVS and CDR2 as FQNEAQ. CDR3 length equals 14 residues. The CDR3 DNA reads TGTGCCAGCAGCTCGGGTGGGATTAACTATGGCTACACCTTC. This encodes CASSSGGINYGYTF.

The chain couples TRBV9 to TRBJ1-2; D unresolved. The CDR3 spans 11 residues. V was shortened by 5 bases and J by 7 bases, with 9 bases between the two germline ends. The germline gives CDR1 SGDLS, CDR2 YYNGEE. For the CDR3, the DNA is TGTGCCAGCAGAGCGTCGATTGGCTACACCTTC. This encodes CASRASIGYTF.

This clone appeared a single time. The chain couples TRBV6-5 to TRBJ2-7, with a tentative D call TRBD2 (5 bases). There are 14 residues in the CDR3. Between the trimmed V and J ends, which lost 3 bases and 1 base, there was a span of 10 bases. Germline loops: CDR1 MNHEY, CDR2 SVGAGI. CDR3 loop: CASSYRGLSYEQYF. The CDR3 bases are TGTGCCAGCAGTTATCGGGGTCTTTCCTACGAGCAGTACTTC.